The 25 T cell receptor beta chains in this list originate from one sample, sequenced in a study of cytomegalovirus exposure and HLA in healthy donors. A multiplex PCR was run with 60 Vbeta primers and 13 Jbeta primers. Data came from immunoSEQ multiplex PCR; TCRdb stores just in-frame clones and leaves some out. This table holds 150,000 to 200,000 clones, around three quarters found once. Sequencing input: PBMCs. Every receptor here comes from a woman in her forties or fifties in good health and CMV-seronegative.

V usage is TRBV28 and J usage is TRBJ2-4; D possibly corresponds to TRBD2 (6 bases). The CDR3 has 15 amino acids. V lost 6 bases and J 9 bases, leaving 21 bases between the germline ends. Germline assignment: CDR1 MDHEN and CDR2 SYDVKM. The CDR3 region has the DNA TGTGCCAGCAGCACCCAAGGCAGGGAGGTCAGCATTCAGTACTTC. Residues: CASSTQGREVSIQYF.

J is TRBJ1-2 and V is TRBV7-2; D uncertain. V was cut by 2 bases and J by 0 bases, with 13 bases left in between. The CDR3 is 16 residues long. Germline CDR1 reads SGHTA; CDR2 reads FQGNSA. CDR3 nucleotides: TGTGCCAGCAGCTTAAGTTGGAGAGGCACTAACTATGGCTACACCTTC. This translates into CASSLSWRGTNYGYTF.

This clone was seen only a few times. The chain employs TRBV15 and TRBJ2-1; TRBD2 matches at 7 bases. After removal of 4 bases from V and 0 bases from J, the junction contained 6 bases not matched to a gene. CDR1 is LNHNV and CDR2 is YYDKDF in the germline V gene (reference sequence). This CDR3 is 16 amino acids long. In DNA, the CDR3 is TGTGCCACCAGCACCCCGGGGGGAAGCTCCTACAATGAGCAGTTCTTC. This translates into CATSTPGGSSYNEQFF.

V usage is TRBV28 and J usage is TRBJ2-1; no clear D gene. Trimming shortened V by 8 bases and J by 3 bases, and 14 bases separated the two germline ends. The CDR3 is made up of 14 amino acids. CDR1 and CDR2 (germline): MDHEN, SYDVKM. CDR3 amino acids: CASVGATFYNEQFF. In nucleotides, the CDR3 is TGTGCCAGCGTTGGAGCTACCTTCTACAATGAGCAGTTCTTC. The full variable domain, in which reference TRBV28 and TRBJ2-1 provide the parts outside the CDR3, is DVKVTQSSRYLVKRTGEKVFLECVQDMDHENMFWYRQDPGLGLRLIYFSYDVKMKEKGDIPEGYSVSREKKERFSLILESASTNQTSMYLCASVGATFYNEQFFGPGTRLTVL.

Comment on this clone: Other nucleotide sequences in the sample specify the same CDR3. The CDR3, as DNA: TGCGCCAGCAGCTTGGTAGATCTAGGCGTAAATAATTCACCCCTCCACTTT. As protein: CASSLVDLGVNNSPLHF. The chain employs TRBV5-1 and TRBJ1-6; D gene unclear. The CDR3 is made up of 17 amino acids. Germline CDR1 reads SGHRS; CDR2 reads YFSETQ. Deletions cut 0 bases from V and 5 bases from J, with 15 bases between.

The rearrangement uses TRBV6-6 and TRBJ2-7, with D perhaps TRBD2 (6 bases). Germline values: CDR1 MNHNY, CDR2 SVGAGI (reference sequence). V gave up 7 bases and J gave up 2 bases, with 18 bases separating them. The CDR3 length is 15 residues. The CDR3 nucleotides read TGTGCCAGCAATCGACCGGGACTGACTCCCTACGAGCAGTACTTC. It codes for CASNRPGLTPYEQYF.

This clone has a single count. The J gene is TRBJ2-3, the V gene TRBV29-1; 15 bases align to TRBD2. Germline CDR1 is SQVTM and CDR2 is ANQGSEA. J lost 7 bases, V lost 6 bases, and 2 bases had no gene match. The CDR3 length is 13 residues. The DNA of the CDR3 is TGCAGCGTGGGACTAGCGGGAGGTTATACGCAGTATTTT. It is translated as CSVGLAGGYTQYF.

The chain carries TRBV6-1 and TRBJ2-7; D might be TRBD2 (6 bases). The CDR3 is made up of 15 amino acids. V lost 5 bases and J 0 bases, leaving 14 bases between the germline ends. Germline V gene data show CDR1 as MNHNS and CDR2 as SASEGT. The CDR3 loop is CASSQLPGLSYEQYF. The CDR3 DNA reads TGTGCCAGCAGTCAACTACCGGGACTCTCCTACGAGCAGTACTTC.

V gene TRBV4-3 combines with J gene TRBJ2-7; D is possibly TRBD2 (6 bases). Germline CDR1 and CDR2: LGHNA and YSLEER. V was shortened by 0 bases and J by 7 bases, with 10 bases between the two germline ends. The length of the CDR3 is 13 residues. The CDR3, as DNA: TGCGCCAGCAGCCAAGATCGGGGGACGGAGCAGTACTTC. Residues: CASSQDRGTEQYF.

The CDR3 loop is CASGIWETQHF. The CDR3 DNA sequence: TGTGCCAGCGGGATTTGGGAGACCCAGCATTTT. The genes are TRBV28 and TRBJ1-5, with D hard to call. The CDR3 length is 11 residues. Trimming shortened V by 8 bases and J by 11 bases, and 13 bases separated the two germline ends. CDR1 and CDR2 from the germline V gene are MDHEN and SYDVKM.

This chain links TRBV6-4 with TRBJ1-1, with D possibly TRBD1 on 5 matching bases. V was shortened by 0 bases and J by 8 bases, with 13 bases between the two germline ends. Per germline, CDR1 MRHNA and CDR2 SNTAGT. This CDR3 has 14 amino acids. The CDR3 DNA is TGTGCCAGCAGTGACTCGAGAAGGGGTTCCGAAGCTTTCTTT. This encodes CASSDSRRGSEAFF.

This chain uses TRBV19 with TRBJ1-2; 8 positions agree with TRBD1. CDR1 LNHDA and CDR2 SQIVND come from the germline V gene (reference sequence). The CDR3 sequence is 16 residues long. V dropped 5 bases and J dropped 2; count of bases not matched to a gene: 10. CDR3 region: CASSRPNRQGNYGYTF. CDR3 sequence (DNA): TGTGCCAGTAGTCGTCCTAACCGACAGGGGAACTATGGCTACACCTTC.

V gene TRBV11-1 combines with J gene TRBJ1-3; no firm D call. Trimming stripped 4 bases from V and 0 bases from J, with 16 bases between. Germline CDR1 is SGHAT and CDR2 is FQDESV (reference sequence). This CDR3 is built from 17 residues. This CDR3 reads CASSSPGLRSSGNTIYF. CDR3 sequence (DNA): TGTGCCAGCAGCTCGCCCGGACTCCGGAGCTCTGGAAACACCATATATTTT.

The chain has TRBV4-1 and TRBJ1-6, with TRBD1 matching over 10 bases. Germline V lookup: CDR1 MGHRA, CDR2 YSYEKL. V shed 0 bases and J 8 bases; nucleotides not matched to a gene: 4. The CDR3 has 16 amino acids. The CDR3 region is CASSQDRTGGYSPLHF. The CDR3 DNA is TGCGCCAGCAGCCAAGATCGGACAGGGGGATATTCACCCCTCCACTTT.

This sequence joins TRBV7-9 and TRBJ2-1; D may be TRBD1 (5 bases). Trimming pared 1 base from V and 7 bases from J, leaving 17 bases between. Germline V gene lookup returns CDR1 SEHNR and CDR2 FQNEAQ (reference sequence). CDR3 length equals 16 residues. The CDR3 is CASSLGERRGWNEQFF. The CDR3 bases are TGTGCCAGCAGCTTAGGCGAGCGAAGGGGATGGAATGAGCAGTTCTTC.

This clone was seen more than once but under ten times. For the CDR3, the DNA is TGTGCCAGCAGCTTAGGAGGGGGAGTCCCCTACGAGCAGTACTTC. As protein: CASSLGGGVPYEQYF. The chain couples TRBV7-2 to TRBJ2-5; D may be TRBD1 (6 bases). The DNA end is more similar to TRBJ2-7, so the J call may be wrong. Germline V lookup: CDR1 SGHTA, CDR2 FQGNSA. This CDR3 spans 15 amino acids.

On this clone: Relative to the germline gene, one junction end is altered; a read error may explain this. Other DNA sequences of this sample code for an identical CDR3. The chain recombines TRBV7-2 with TRBJ1-2; TRBD1 agrees at 10 bases. This CDR3 spans 16 amino acids. Germline-derived CDR1 and CDR2 are SGHTA and FQGNSA. DNA of the CDR3: TGCGCCAGCAGCCCTAGGGGGACAGGGGATAGCTATGGCTACACCTTC. Translated: CASSPRGTGDSYGYTF.

This chain joins TRBV9 and TRBJ2-7; 7 bases match TRBD2. Trimming cost V 4 bases and J 2 bases; bases outside gene matches: 6. This CDR3 is built from 14 residues. The germline CDR1 and CDR2 sequences are SGDLS and YYNGEE. This CDR3 is CASSSGTDAYEQYF. In nucleotides, the CDR3 is TGTGCCAGCAGCAGCGGGACTGACGCCTACGAGCAGTACTTC.

This chain connects TRBV18 to TRBJ2-4; 13 nucleotides match TRBD2. The CDR3 is made up of 17 amino acids. V lost 6 bases to trimming and J lost 5 bases; unmatched junction nucleotides: 10. Germline-derived CDR1 and CDR2 are KGHSH and LQKENI. The DNA of the CDR3 is TGTGCCAGCTCGCCGGGACTAGCGGGGCTGGGAGAAAACATTCAGTACTTC. Amino acids: CASSPGLAGLGENIQYF.

A single count supports this clone. The chain combines TRBV6-5 with TRBJ2-1; possible D gene TRBD1, 6 bases. The germline gives CDR1 MNHEY, CDR2 SVGAGI. CDR3 length equals 15 residues. The V gene lost 4 bases and the J gene lost 9 bases, with 19 bases spanning the gap. The CDR3, as DNA: TGTGCCAGCAGTTTCTCGACAGGAACGCAGGGTGAGCAGTTCTTC. It is translated as CASSFSTGTQGEQFF.

On this clone itself: Other DNA variants within this sample encode the same CDR3. This rearrangement joins TRBV7-2 to TRBJ2-7, with 11 nucleotides matching TRBD2. After removal of 5 bases from V and 3 bases from J, the junction contained 3 bases not matched to a gene. This CDR3 spans 14 amino acids. CDR1 is SGHTA, CDR2 FQGNSA, per germline. DNA of the CDR3: TGTGCCAGCAGCCGAACTAGCGGGAGCTACGAGCAGTACTTC. Translating gives CASSRTSGSYEQYF.

The rearrangement links TRBV25-1 to TRBJ1-1, with D tentatively TRBD1 (5 bases). The germline gives CDR1 MGHDK, CDR2 SYGVNS. This CDR3 has 14 amino acids. Trimming removed 4 bases from V and 1 base from J, with 10 bases in between. This CDR3 is CASSGGGGNTEAFF. The CDR3 DNA follows: TGTGCCAGCAGTGGGGGCGGGGGGAACACTGAAGCTTTCTTT.

Notes on this clone: Other DNA sequences within the sample encode an identical CDR3. The CDR3 DNA reads as TGCGCCAGCAGCCTGGGGTCGGGGGGCAGCAATCAGCCCCAGCATTTT. Translating gives CASSLGSGGSNQPQHF. The chain has TRBV5-1 and TRBJ1-5, with D possibly matching TRBD1 (6 bases). CDR1 SGHRS and CDR2 YFSETQ come from the germline V gene. This CDR3 contains 16 residues. The germline V and J ends were trimmed by 4 bases and 1 base, with 15 bases remaining between them. The full variable domain, rest sourced from reference TRBV5-1 and TRBJ1-5, is KAGVTQTPRYLIKTRGQQVTLSCSPISGHRSVSWYQQTPGQGLQFLFEYFSETQRNKGNFPGRFSGRQFSNSRSEMNVSTLELGDSALYLCASSLGSGGSNQPQHFGDGTRLSIL.

The chain carries TRBV6-1 and TRBJ2-3, with a tentative D call TRBD1 (5 bases). Germline CDR1 MNHNS, CDR2 SASEGT. V was cut by 2 bases and J by 4 bases, with 22 bases left in between. The CDR3 length is 18 residues. CDR3 in amino acids: CASSESVQGPTRADTQYF. In DNA, the CDR3 is TGTGCCAGCAGTGAAAGTGTCCAGGGCCCAACAAGGGCAGATACGCAGTATTTT.

This chain connects TRBV6-5 to TRBJ2-1, with 13 bases fitting TRBD2. The CDR3 has 15 amino acids. V dropped 6 bases and J dropped 7; count of bases not matched to a gene: 6. Germline lookup yields CDR1 MNHEY and CDR2 SVGAGI. The CDR3 DNA follows: TGTGCCAGCAGCCCCGGACTAGCGGGAGTTAATGAGCAGTTCTTC. It is translated as CASSPGLAGVNEQFF.